This TCR beta chain was documented in a study of T cells in women clearing cervical HPV infection. A note on this clone: The antigen is not known. The read gets to within 3 residues of the CDR3 end, and the germline J gene fills in the rest.

The ends were cut back, 4 bases at V and 5 bases at J, with 5 bases in the middle. The length of the CDR3 is 11 residues. Looked up from germline, CDR1 is LNHDA and CDR2 is SQIVND (reference sequence). Genomic DNA, averaging about 1,200 ng per sample, yielded TCR beta CDR3 via immunoSEQ. Repertoires were generated with immunoSEQ multiplex PCR, while TCRdb's copy carries only in-frame clones and drops some. This sample's table reports 36,000 or so clones. All participants had a single incident cervical HPV16 infection, and prevalent HPV16 infections were excluded. Overall study findings and caveats: Repertoire richness, not evenness, was significantly elevated in CIN3+ cases versus controls.

The rearrangement uses TRBV19 and TRBJ1-1; D is undetermined. The sequence came from a woman between 18 and 69 years old with a cervical HPV16 infection that either progressed to CIN3+ or cleared (not recorded which). Sample: blood buffy coat. The CDR3 spells CASSKLTEAFF. The part of the CDR3 DNA that was read is TGTGCCAGTAGTAAACTGACTGAA.